This TCR beta chain emerged from a study of blood T cell repertoires in COVID-19. This CDR3 spans 14 amino acids. V dropped 4 bases and J dropped 4; count of bases not matched to a gene: 2. Germline lookup yields CDR1 SGHRS and CDR2 YFSETQ. Per the authors' pipeline: Amplified reference gene primers provided the basis for estimating nucleated cell counts. Profiling relied on immunoSEQ multiplex PCR, and the TCRdb table lists in-frame clones only, not all of them. V and J calls and clone size follow that table, whereas D and trimming were derived from the DNA. The data contain 61,000 or so clones, under 85% of them seen just once; the ten biggest clones take up roughly 3.6%.

The sequenced material came from peripheral blood. The chain joins TRBV5-1 to TRBJ2-7; 13 bases line up with TRBD2. The clonotype originates from a woman older than 75 with acute or convalescent COVID-19. The CDR3 nucleotides are TGCGCCAGCAGCCTGACTAGCGGGGGGTACGAGCAGTACTTC. Residues: CASSLTSGGYEQYF. The whole variable domain, remainder taken from reference TRBV5-1 and TRBJ2-7, is KAGVTQTPRYLIKTRGQQVTLSCSPISGHRSVSWYQQTPGQGLQFLFEYFSETQRNKGNFPGRFSGRQFSNSRSEMNVSTLELGDSALYLCASSLTSGGYEQYFGPGTRLTVT.